The 21 T cell receptor beta chains below come from one sample, sequenced in a study of T-cell memory formation after mild COVID-19. TCRdb redid the calling of the 5' RACE reads with MiXCR, one entry per CDR3 protein. The data show around 300,000 distinct CDR3 sequences, with around 15% seen just once and 20% to 25% held by the top ten. Material for sequencing was PBMCs or a T cell subset sorted from them (not recorded which). All receptors derive from a man in his late teens or twenties who had mild COVID-19 (a few samples of this study predate the infection). Cell type and time point are not known.

This chain uses TRBV29-1 with TRBJ1-2; D gene ambiguous. Germline CDR1 is SQVTM and CDR2 is ANQGSEA. CDR3 length: 14 residues. Trimming took 6 bases from V and 2 from J, leaving 16 bases between them. The CDR3 protein is CSVRGGLVNYGYTF. The CDR3 DNA follows: TGCAGCGTCCGAGGAGGGTTGGTAAACTATGGCTACACCTTC.

V and J are TRBV5-1 and TRBJ1-3, with D uncertain. Germline lookup yields CDR1 SGHRS and CDR2 YFSETQ. The CDR3 totals 17 residues. The germline V and J ends were trimmed by 0 bases and 4 bases, with 17 bases remaining between them. The CDR3 coding sequence is TGCGCCAGCAGCTTGGCCTGTCAGGACCTAGGCGGAAACACCATATATTTT. Protein product: CASSLACQDLGGNTIYF.

J is TRBJ1-5 and V is TRBV4-1; 7 bases fit TRBD1. Germline V gives CDR1 MGHRA, CDR2 YSYEKL. The CDR3 extends over 16 amino acids. V shed 3 bases, J shed 0 bases, and the junction held 5 bases outside the gene matches. As DNA, the CDR3 is TGCGCCAGCAGCCAGAGGACAGGCGATAGCAATCAGCCCCAGCATTTT. Its protein is CASSQRTGDSNQPQHF.

The chain combines TRBV20-1 with TRBJ2-1; either TRBD1 or TRBD2 may fit D (5 bases each). The CDR3 loop spans 14 amino acids. Germline CDR1 and CDR2: DFQATT and SNEGSKA (reference sequence). V lost 1 base and J 5 bases, leaving 12 bases between the germline ends. The chain's CDR3 is CSARGFGTNNEQFF. The DNA of the CDR3 is TGCAGTGCTAGAGGGTTTGGGACCAACAATGAGCAGTTCTTC.

This clonotype was detected many times. This chain connects TRBV5-1 to TRBJ2-1; 12 bases agree with TRBD1. The V segment lost 4 bases and the J segment 3 bases; nucleotides outside the gene matches: 5. Germline loops: CDR1 SGHRS, CDR2 YFSETQ. This CDR3 is built from 16 residues. CDR3 sequence: CASSPGTGGNYNEQFF. The DNA for the CDR3 is TGCGCCAGCAGCCCGGGGACAGGGGGCAACTACAATGAGCAGTTCTTC.

The chain combines TRBV4-1 with TRBJ2-1; D gene ambiguous. CDR3 size: 13 residues. The germline gives CDR1 MGHRA, CDR2 YSYEKL. V was trimmed by 4 bases and J by 9 bases, leaving 13 bases between them. The CDR3 nucleotides are TGCGCCAGCAGCCCCTGGACCGGGTTTGAGCAGTTCTTC. It is translated as CASSPWTGFEQFF.

This clonotype was seen only a few times. The rearrangement links TRBV10-3 to TRBJ2-1, with D uncertain. V lost 6 bases, J lost 3 bases, and 6 bases lay in between. Germline assignment: CDR1 ENHRY and CDR2 SYGVKD. The CDR3 runs to 12 residues. This chain's CDR3 is CAIRTDYNEQFF. The CDR3, as DNA: TGTGCCATCAGGACTGACTACAATGAGCAGTTCTTC.

This chain links TRBV27 with TRBJ1-1, with D possibly matching TRBD1 (6 bases). Germline V gives CDR1 MNHEY, CDR2 SMNVEV (reference sequence). The CDR3 is 14 amino acids. The ends were cut back, 7 bases at V and 5 bases at J, with 17 bases in the middle. The DNA of the CDR3 is TGTGCCAGCAAGGGGGGCAGGGATAGGACTGAAGCTTTCTTT. Translating gives CASKGGRDRTEAFF.

This clonotype occurred a few times. The V gene is TRBV20-1, the J gene TRBJ1-3; D gene unclear. Per germline, CDR1 DFQATT and CDR2 SNEGSKA (reference sequence). Trimming took 3 bases from V and 8 from J, leaving 8 bases between them. The CDR3 is made up of 11 amino acids. CDR3 DNA: TGCAGTGCTAGGGGAACGCACACCATATATTTT. Translation gives CSARGTHTIYF.

The genes are TRBV5-5 and TRBJ1-1; D not certain. This CDR3 has 16 residues. CDR1 is SGHKS and CDR2 is YYEKEE in the germline V gene (reference sequence). The V gene lost 3 bases and the J gene lost 4 bases, with 19 bases spanning the gap. The CDR3 reads CASSYFYSEGGTEAFF. CDR3 bases: TGTGCCAGCAGCTACTTCTATAGTGAGGGCGGCACTGAAGCTTTCTTT.

The V gene is TRBV15, the J gene TRBJ1-6, with D unresolved. The CDR3 runs 15 residues. Germline V gives CDR1 LNHNV, CDR2 YYDKDF (reference sequence). Trimming pared 1 base from V and 7 bases from J, leaving 11 bases between. The CDR3 reads CATSRAWESNSPLHF. The CDR3 DNA follows: TGTGCCACCAGCAGAGCCTGGGAATCCAATTCACCCCTCCACTTT.

This clonotype was seen repeatedly, ten times or more. This CDR3 reads CASSFPADRGGHEQYF. As DNA, the CDR3 is TGTGCCAGCAGCTTCCCCGCGGACAGGGGAGGTCACGAGCAGTACTTC. The chain links TRBV11-2 to TRBJ2-7; 9 bases map to TRBD1. Trimming took 3 bases from V and 5 from J; bases not matched to a gene: 11. The CDR3 is made up of 16 amino acids. From germline, CDR1 is SGHAT and CDR2 FQNNGV.

This clonotype has just a few counts. The chain links TRBV20-1 to TRBJ1-1, with 8 bases identical to TRBD1. V gave up 1 base and J gave up 1 base; unmatched junction bases: 2. The CDR3 loop spans 14 amino acids. CDR1 is DFQATT, CDR2 SNEGSKA, per germline (reference sequence). The CDR3 is CSARGTGQNTEAFF. The DNA for the CDR3 is TGCAGTGCTAGAGGGACAGGGCAGAACACTGAAGCTTTCTTT.

This clonotype has more than one count but fewer than ten. The chain is built from TRBV5-6 and TRBJ2-5; no definite D call. Germline-derived CDR1 and CDR2 are SGHDT and YYEEEE. This CDR3 spans 15 amino acids. Trimming stripped 1 base from V and 5 bases from J, with 15 bases between. CDR3 DNA sequence: TGTGCCAGCAGCTTGAGTCCTACAGTGGGGGAGACCCAGTACTTC. Protein sequence: CASSLSPTVGETQYF.

This clonotype came up a few times. The chain joins TRBV7-8 to TRBJ2-3; D might be TRBD1 (6 bases). This CDR3 is 15 amino acids long. Germline V gene sequence: CDR1 SGHVS, CDR2 FQNEAQ. Trimming stripped 2 bases from V and 5 bases from J, with 14 bases between. CDR3 in amino acids: CASSLLSGVGDTQYF. In DNA, the CDR3 is TGTGCCAGCAGCTTACTATCAGGGGTAGGAGATACGCAGTATTTT.

This clonotype has a handful of counts. The J gene is TRBJ1-2, the V gene TRBV4-3; unclear D gene. CDR1 is LGHNA and CDR2 is YSLEER in the germline V gene. The CDR3 consists of 14 residues. V dropped 4 bases and J dropped 5 bases, with 14 bases sitting between them. Here the CDR3 reads CASSPASHPYGYTF. The CDR3 DNA follows: TGCGCCAGCAGCCCAGCGTCCCACCCGTATGGCTACACCTTC.

Ten or more counts support this clonotype. The chain employs TRBV20-1 and TRBJ1-3, with a tentative D call TRBD1 (6 bases). The CDR3 loop spans 14 amino acids. Germline CDR1 and CDR2: DFQATT and SNEGSKA (reference sequence). V was clipped by 4 bases and J by 0 bases, with 10 bases between them. Written as DNA, the CDR3 is TGCAGTGCTAAAGACAGGACCTCTGGAAACACCATATATTTT. Amino acid sequence: CSAKDRTSGNTIYF.

This clonotype has more than one count but fewer than ten. The chain employs TRBV7-6 and TRBJ2-1; D is unresolved. The CDR3 consists of 12 residues. Per the germline V gene, CDR1 is SGHVS and CDR2 is FNYEAQ. V was shortened by 4 bases and J by 6 bases, with 7 bases between the two germline ends. The chain's CDR3 is CASSSYSNEQFF. The CDR3 DNA sequence: TGTGCCAGCAGCTCATATTCCAATGAGCAGTTCTTC.

The chain recombines TRBV19 with TRBJ2-6, with 9 nucleotides matching TRBD2. J lost 0 bases, V lost 8 bases, and 8 bases had no gene match. The CDR3 consists of 17 residues. The germline V gene encodes CDR1 LNHDA and CDR2 SQIVND (reference sequence). The CDR3 nucleotides are TGTGCCAGTCGAAGGGGACTAGCCCCCTCTGGGGCCAACGTCCTGACTTTC. This sequence encodes CASRRGLAPSGANVLTF.

This clonotype has only a few counts. The chain uses TRBV5-1 and TRBJ2-7; D is possibly TRBD1 (6 bases). There are 14 residues in the CDR3. Germline CDR1 SGHRS, CDR2 YFSETQ. Trimming cost V 4 bases and J 2 bases, with 13 bases left between them. CDR3 nucleotide sequence: TGCGCCAGCAGCAAGGGGGACGGAACCTACGAGCAGTACTTC. It codes for CASSKGDGTYEQYF.

V usage is TRBV7-2 and J usage is TRBJ2-7; D may be TRBD2 (6 bases). Germline CDR1 reads SGHTA; CDR2 reads FQGNSA. This CDR3 has 15 residues. V shed 5 bases and J shed 0 bases, with 14 bases lying between them. The CDR3 region is CASSRPGLGSYEQYF. DNA for the CDR3: TGTGCCAGCAGCCGGCCGGGACTTGGCTCCTACGAGCAGTACTTC.